This T cell receptor beta chain was sequenced during a study of cytomegalovirus exposure and HLA in healthy donors. As for this clone: The target antigen is unknown.

Study findings and constraints: As confirmed in vitro, a few CMV-associated chains were specific for CMV antigens. The analysis excluded some indistinguishable V segments, including TRBV6-2 and TRBV6-3. A link between a missense DCLRE1C variant and TCR beta V- and J-gene trimming emerged from a later analysis.

The PCR ran on 60 Vbeta and 13 Jbeta primers. Sequencing used immunoSEQ multiplex PCR; TCRdb keeps in-frame clones, though not all of them. This table holds about 140,000 clones, approximately 80% found once. The V and J ends lost 2 bases and 4 bases respectively, with 22 bases between them. CDR1 GTSNPN and CDR2 SVGIG come from the germline V gene (reference sequence). The CDR3 sequence is 17 residues long. The sample taken for sequencing was PBMCs. The TCR comes from a middle-aged man in good health and CMV-seronegative. The chain uses TRBV30 and TRBJ2-3, with TRBD1 as a possible D gene (6 bases). The CDR3 coding sequence is TGTGCCTGGAGTAGAGGCCAACAGGGCCTGGGAGCAGATACGCAGTATTTT. Translating it yields CAWSRGQQGLGADTQYF.